The clone carrying this TCR beta chain came up a few times. A junction end diverges from the germline sequence, so it may reflect a read error. This entry is derived from a study of patients and donors after allogeneic stem cell transplantation. TCRdb re-called the RT-PCR reads through MiXCR, storing one row per CDR3 protein. The repertoire has about 960,000 distinct CDR3 sequences, about a sixth of them found once; the top ten carry about 6%. The CDR3 runs to 15 residues. Germline V CDR1 and CDR2: LNHDA, SQIVND (reference sequence). This TCR derives from a human donor who was either an allogeneic HSCT recipient or a stem cell or donor lymphocyte infusion donor (not recorded which). It is not recorded whose cells these are; they may come from a transplant donor. Input material: blood, either unsorted or a sorted T cell fraction (not recorded which). The chain recombines TRBV19 with TRBJ2-7; possible D gene TRBD1, 6 bases. The chain's CDR3 is CASSIDTGHRGELYF. Written as DNA, the CDR3 is TGTGCCAGTAGTATAGATACAGGGCACCGAGGCGAGCTGTACTTC.